These T cell receptor beta chains were read from a single sample in a study of shared clonotypes between healthy human individuals. The method was immunoSEQ multiplex PCR; TCRdb's version includes in-frame clones alone and lacks a portion of them. The table records about 1 million clones, roughly 75% of them present only once. Source material: memory CD4+ T cells sorted from blood. The receptor source for this set is a man in his late teens or twenties in good health. CDR3s include the opening cysteine and the closing phenylalanine or tryptophan. A D gene is named only where the DNA matches it firmly. The size of a clone is reported for some rows only, either as once, few or many, or as a class for expanded clones.

d_call	clone_size	v_call	j_call	cdr3_aa	cdr3_nt
TRBD1	-	TRBV28	TRBJ2-7	CASSYRDRRTYEQYF	TGTGCCAGCAGCTACCGGGACAGGCGAACCTACGAGCAGTACTTC
-	once	TRBV10-3	TRBJ2-4	CAISESRPASPLGAKNIQYF	TGTGCCATCAGTGAGTCGAGGCCAGCGTCCCCCTTGGGGGCCAAAAACATTCAGTACTTC
-	-	TRBV10-3	TRBJ2-3	CAISSSGTDTQYF	TGTGCCATCTCAAGTTCTGGCACAGATACGCAGTATTTT
-	-	TRBV5-5	TRBJ2-5	CASSMTVVQETQYF	TGTGCCAGCAGCATGACAGTGGTCCAAGAGACCCAGTACTTC
TRBD2	-	TRBV4-2	TRBJ2-3	CASSPQLGLAGRTDTQYF	TGTGCCAGCAGCCCCCAGCTAGGACTAGCGGGGCGCACAGATACGCAGTATTTT
TRBD1	-	TRBV7-8	TRBJ1-2	CASSLLDRGQGGYTF	TGTGCCAGCAGCTTACTGGACAGGGGGCAGGGTGGCTACACCTTC
-	-	TRBV6-5	TRBJ1-2	CASSSSDRRANYGYTF	TGTGCCAGCAGTTCGTCCGACAGGCGAGCTAACTATGGCTACACCTTC
TRBD2	-	TRBV6-1	TRBJ2-3	CASSEAGGRPTDTQYF	TGTGCCAGCAGTGAAGCGGGGGGGAGGCCCACAGATACGCAGTATTTT
TRBD1	-	TRBV4-1	TRBJ1-1	CASSHDPGQFGQGDTEAFF	TGCGCCAGCAGCCATGATCCGGGACAGTTCGGCCAAGGGGACACTGAAGCTTTCTTT
-	many	TRBV2	TRBJ2-3	CASSDRGITDTQYF	TGTGCCAGCAGTGATAGGGGGATCACAGATACGCAGTATTTT
-	-	TRBV7-9	TRBJ1-1	CASSEGRRRAFF	TGTGCCAGCAGCGAGGGACGGAGGAGAGCTTTCTTT
-	-	TRBV5-5	TRBJ2-1	CASSLALPGSSGYNEQFF	TGTGCCAGCAGCTTGGCCCTTCCGGGTAGCTCGGGTTACAATGAGCAGTTCTTC
-	once	TRBV5-1	TRBJ2-5	CASSLGRGNEIGETQYF	TGCGCCAGCAGCTTGGGCAGGGGAAATGAGATCGGAGAGACCCAGTACTTC
TRBD1	-	TRBV6-6	TRBJ2-2	CASSRTGDSTGELFF	TGTGCCAGCAGCCGGACAGGGGATAGCACCGGGGAGCTGTTTTTT
-	-	TRBV9	TRBJ2-4	CASSVDLGSKNIQYF	TGTGCCAGCAGCGTAGATCTGGGTTCCAAAAACATTCAGTACTTC
-	-	TRBV5-1	TRBJ2-3	CASSDGSGGLGYF	TGCGCCAGCAGCGATGGGTCTGGGGGTTTGGGGTATTTT
-	few	TRBV2	TRBJ1-6	CASRQSGDYNSPLHF	TGTGCCAGCCGTCAATCCGGAGACTATAATTCACCCCTCCACTTT
-	-	TRBV6-1	TRBJ1-5	CASSDQRVGQPQHF	TGTGCCAGCAGTGATCAACGGGTCGGGCAGCCCCAGCATTTT
-	-	TRBV10-1	TRBJ2-5	CASSESKETQYF	TGCGCCAGCAGTGAGTCGAAAGAGACCCAGTACTTC
-	few	TRBV30	TRBJ1-4	CAWSPRNEKLFF	TGTGCCTGGAGTCCCCGGAATGAAAAACTGTTTTTT
-	once	TRBV7-9	TRBJ1-1	CASSFMTVEAFF	TGTGCCAGCAGCTTTATGACGGTCGAAGCTTTCTTT
-	-	TRBV7-2	TRBJ2-3	CASSFDSTRGPDTQYF	TGTGCCAGCAGCTTCGACTCCACGAGGGGTCCAGATACGCAGTATTTT
TRBD1	-	TRBV18	TRBJ1-5	CASSPGQGNQPQHF	TGTGCCAGCTCACCGGGACAGGGGAATCAGCCCCAGCATTTT
-	-	TRBV7-2	TRBJ1-1	CASSLGGGSTEAFF	TGTGCCAGCAGCTTGGGAGGGGGTAGCACTGAAGCTTTCTTT
-	-	TRBV7-9	TRBJ1-6	CASSPPAEGSSPLHF	TGTGCCAGCAGCCCCCCGGCCGAAGGTAGTTCACCCCTCCACTTT
-	-	TRBV19	TRBJ2-7	CASSIMFSYEQYF	TGTGCCAGTAGTATTATGTTCTCCTACGAGCAGTACTTC
TRBD2	-	TRBV27	TRBJ2-5	CASSRTSGKVAETQYF	TGTGCCAGCAGTCGGACTAGCGGGAAGGTTGCAGAGACCCAGTACTTC
-	few	TRBV25-1	TRBJ2-5	CASSEYFQGLETQYF	TGTGCCAGCAGTGAATATTTCCAGGGTCTGGAGACCCAGTACTTC
TRBD1	-	TRBV6-1	TRBJ1-5	CASSEGVTGISQPQHF	TGTGCCAGCAGTGAAGGGGTGACAGGGATTAGTCAGCCCCAGCATTTT
TRBD1	-	TRBV10-3	TRBJ2-7	CAISGTGTGFYEQYF	TGTGCCATCAGTGGGACCGGGACAGGGTTCTACGAGCAGTACTTC
-	few	TRBV18	TRBJ1-2	CASSPQGYYGYTF	TGTGCCAGCTCACCACAGGGATACTATGGCTACACCTTC
-	few	TRBV19	TRBJ1-6	CASHGLRNSPLHF	TGTGCCAGCCACGGACTGAGAAATTCACCCCTCCACTTT
-	-	TRBV7-7	TRBJ2-5	CASSLSHAGQETQYF	TGTGCTAGCAGCTTATCTCACGCGGGGCAAGAGACCCAGTACTTC
TRBD2	-	TRBV9	TRBJ2-5	CASSVYPASGQETQYF	TGTGCCAGCAGCGTATATCCGGCTAGCGGGCAAGAGACCCAGTACTTC
-	few	TRBV6-6	TRBJ1-1	CASNPPSSWGNTEAFF	TGTGCCAGCAACCCTCCCAGTAGCTGGGGGAACACTGAAGCTTTCTTT
-	many	TRBV19	TRBJ1-1	CASSHGAMNTEAFF	TGTGCCAGTAGTCATGGGGCTATGAACACTGAAGCTTTCTTT
-	few	TRBV6-5	TRBJ1-5	CASSYGAGRQHF	TGTGCCAGCAGTTACGGGGCAGGGCGCCAGCATTTT
-	few	TRBV4-2	TRBJ1-4	CASSQAALGKNEKLFF	TGTGCCAGCAGCCAAGCTGCCTTGGGTAAAAATGAAAAACTGTTTTTT
-	many	TRBV19	TRBJ1-6	CASRALSSYNSPLHF	TGTGCCAGTAGGGCCCTGAGCTCCTATAATTCACCCCTCCACTTT
TRBD2	few	TRBV9	TRBJ2-2	CASSVGEGTGELFF	TGTGCCAGCAGCGTAGGGGAGGGCACCGGGGAGCTGTTTTTT
TRBD1	-	TRBV5-5	TRBJ1-4	CASSLTTGGNEKLFF	TGTGCCAGCAGCTTAACGACAGGGGGTAATGAAAAACTGTTTTTT
-	-	TRBV7-9	TRBJ2-6	CASSLYMAESSGANVLTF	TGTGCCAGCAGCTTATATATGGCGGAGAGCTCTGGGGCCAACGTCCTGACTTTC
-	few	TRBV30	TRBJ1-2	CAWGNGYGYTF	TGTGCCTGGGGGAACGGATACGGCTACACCTTC
-	few	TRBV6-1	TRBJ2-5	CASSAFRGGETQYF	TGTGCCAGCAGTGCTTTCCGGGGAGGAGAGACCCAGTACTTC
TRBD2	-	TRBV27	TRBJ2-7	CASSLTSGGAYEQYF	TGTGCCAGCAGTTTAACTAGCGGGGGGGCGTACGAGCAGTACTTC
TRBD1	-	TRBV10-3	TRBJ2-1	CASLDRDHNEQFF	TGTGCCAGCCTAGACAGGGACCACAATGAGCAGTTCTTC
-	-	TRBV7-8	TRBJ2-2	CASSLGVSGTGELFF	TGTGCCAGCAGCTTAGGGGTGAGCGGCACCGGGGAGCTGTTTTTT
TRBD1	-	TRBV19	TRBJ2-6	CASSSPGTVLSGANVLTF	TGTGCCAGTAGTTCTCCCGGGACAGTCCTCTCTGGGGCCAACGTCCTGACTTTC
-	-	TRBV4-2	TRBJ2-7	CASSQDMRWEQYF	TGTGCCAGCAGCCAAGATATGAGGTGGGAGCAGTACTTC
-	-	TRBV6-1	TRBJ2-7	CVTRLGYEQYF	TGTGTCACTCGTTTGGGGTACGAGCAGTACTTC
-	-	TRBV7-6	TRBJ1-1	CASSLVQDGNTEAFF	TGTGCCAGCAGCTTAGTTCAGGATGGGAACACTGAAGCTTTCTTT
TRBD1	-	TRBV5-1	TRBJ1-1	CASSLGLGQVNTEAFF	TGCGCCAGCAGCTTGGGCTTAGGACAGGTGAACACTGAAGCTTTCTTT
TRBD2	-	TRBV7-3	TRBJ2-3	CASSSTLAGGTDTQYF	TGTGCCAGCAGCTCAACACTAGCGGGGGGCACAGATACGCAGTATTTT
-	-	TRBV30	TRBJ1-6	CAWSRQSSPLHF	TGTGCCTGGAGTAGACAGAGTTCACCCCTCCACTTT
-	once	TRBV7-8	TRBJ1-2	CASSLAGPNYGYTF	TGTGCCAGCAGCTTAGCAGGGCCTAACTATGGCTACACCTTC
-	-	TRBV5-1	TRBJ2-5	CASAVQLQGAFQYF	TGCGCCAGCGCAGTGCAATTACAGGGCGCGTTCCAGTACTTC
-	few	TRBV13	TRBJ1-5	CASSLGLGSNQPQHF	TGTGCCAGCAGCTTAGGCCTTGGTAGCAATCAGCCCCAGCATTTT
-	-	TRBV18	TRBJ2-7	CASSPLQRDASEQYF	TGTGCCAGCTCACCCCTACAGAGGGATGCTAGCGAGCAGTACTTC